A single sample is the source of the 25 T cell receptor beta chains below, sequenced in a study of early T cells in non-severe SARS-CoV-2 infection. Using its own MiXCR run on the 5' RACE reads, TCRdb lists one record per CDR3 protein. The repertoire holds some 40,000 distinct CDR3 sequences, with 9% to 15% as singletons. Sequencing input: whole blood. These receptors were obtained from an adult who was a healthcare worker with PCR-confirmed SARS-CoV-2 infection or an uninfected control (not recorded which).

There are a few counts of this clonotype. The V call is TRBV12-3 or TRBV12-4, the J call TRBJ2-5; the D gene is possibly TRBD1 (6 bases). V was cut by 5 bases and J by 7 bases, with 23 bases left in between. The CDR3 consists of 16 residues. CDR3 bases: TGTGCCAGCAGTCCCCCCCCGTGGCAGGGGAAAGGGACCCAGTACTTC. It yields the protein CASSPPPWQGKGTQYF.

This clonotype was observed many times. CDR3 protein: CASSQVVRFTQYF. In nucleotides, the CDR3 is TGTGCCAGCAGCCAAGTTGTAAGGTTTACGCAGTATTTT. V usage is TRBV14 and J usage is TRBJ2-3; D gene ambiguous. The CDR3 has 13 amino acids. V lost 1 base to trimming and J lost 8 bases, with 10 bases between them. Germline V gene sequence: CDR1 SGHDN, CDR2 FVKESK. Together with reference TRBV14 and TRBJ2-3, the CDR3 gives the full variable domain: EAGVTQFPSHSVIEKGQTVTLRCDPISGHDNLYWYRRVMGKEIKFLLHFVKESKQDESGMPNNRFLAERTGGTYSTLKVQPAELEDSGVYFCASSQVVRFTQYFGPGTRLTVL.

This clonotype has a count of ten or more. DNA for the CDR3: TGTGCCAGCAGCGTATGGGCAGACACCGGGGAGCTGTTTTTT. This sequence encodes CASSVWADTGELFF. This sequence joins TRBV9 and TRBJ2-2; D unclear. CDR1 SGDLS and CDR2 YYNGEE come from the germline V gene. V was shortened by 1 base and J by 3 bases, with 7 bases between the two germline ends. The CDR3 runs 14 residues.

This clonotype appeared a few times. This sequence joins TRBV20-1 and TRBJ2-3; either TRBD1 or TRBD2 may supply D (5 bases each). CDR3 length equals 13 residues. Germline CDR1 reads DFQATT; CDR2 reads SNEGSKA (reference sequence). With 5 bases removed from V and 2 bases from J, the gap between germline ends came to 11 bases. This chain's CDR3 is CSAWDGATDTQYF. The DNA for the CDR3 is TGCAGTGCTTGGGACGGAGCCACAGATACGCAGTATTTT.

This clonotype has a count of ten or more. This sequence joins TRBV4-1 and TRBJ2-1; 11 nucleotides align to TRBD2. CDR1 and CDR2 from the germline V gene are MGHRA and YSYEKL. With 1 base clipped from V and 6 bases from J, the junction kept 11 bases outside the gene matches. The CDR3 is 18 residues long. The CDR3 DNA reads as TGCGCCAGCAGCCAAGTCGACCTTGGACTAGCGGGTGTCAATGAGCAGTTCTTC. The encoded protein is CASSQVDLGLAGVNEQFF.

This clonotype has ten or more counts. The rearrangement uses TRBV20-1 and TRBJ2-3; D ambiguous. The CDR3 is 13 residues long. Per the germline V gene, CDR1 is DFQATT and CDR2 is SNEGSKA (reference sequence). Trimming pared 3 bases from V and 0 bases from J, leaving 7 bases between. Written as DNA, the CDR3 is TGCAGTGCTAGTTGGCTGAGCACAGATACGCAGTATTTT. It encodes CSASWLSTDTQYF.

This clonotype was counted only a few times. The V gene is TRBV20-1, the J gene TRBJ2-3, with D maybe TRBD2 (6 bases). Trimming shortened V by 3 bases and J by 2 bases, and 9 bases separated the two germline ends. The CDR3 is 13 residues long. CDR1 and CDR2 from the germline V gene are DFQATT and SNEGSKA (reference sequence). The CDR3 loop is CSASGSTTDTQYF. The CDR3 region has the DNA TGCAGTGCTAGCGGGAGTACCACAGATACGCAGTATTTT.

This rearrangement joins TRBV28 to TRBJ2-5, with TRBD1 identical over 10 bases. J gave up 5 bases and V 4 bases, and 7 bases lay outside the gene matches. The CDR3 loop spans 15 amino acids. The germline gives CDR1 MDHEN, CDR2 SYDVKM. The CDR3: CASSSRTGGKETQYF. CDR3 bases: TGTGCCAGCAGTTCCAGGACAGGGGGAAAGGAGACCCAGTACTTC.

The chain uses TRBV6-2 or TRBV6-3 and TRBJ1-1; D uncertain. CDR1 is MNHEY and CDR2 is SVGEGT in the germline V gene. V was shortened by 6 bases and J by 0 bases, with 11 bases between the two germline ends. CDR3 length: 14 amino acids. As DNA, the CDR3 is TGTGCCAGCAGAAATCTTGTCCTGAACACTGAAGCTTTCTTT. Protein: CASRNLVLNTEAFF.

This clonotype was found many times. V and J are TRBV18 and TRBJ1-3; tentative D call: TRBD1 (6 bases). The length of the CDR3 is 16 residues. Germline CDR1 and CDR2: KGHSH and LQKENI. Trimming shortened V by 5 bases and J by 4 bases, and 18 bases separated the two germline ends. CDR3 coding DNA: TGTGCCAGCTCAACCCTCCCCGGGGGCGAAGGAAACACCATATATTTT. Translation: CASSTLPGGEGNTIYF.

The rearrangement links TRBV9 to TRBJ2-3, with D perhaps assigned TRBD1 or TRBD2 (7 bases each). The CDR3 loop spans 15 amino acids. In germline, CDR1 is SGDLS, CDR2 YYNGEE. The V end lost 3 bases, the J end lost 4 bases, and 15 bases lay between the germline ends. CDR3 nucleotide sequence: TGTGCCAGCAGCGAGGGAGGGAGGGGGCCAGATACGCAGTATTTT. Its translation is CASSEGGRGPDTQYF.

The table lists this clonotype with many counts. The genes are TRBV14 and TRBJ2-5; TRBD1 or TRBD2 may be the D gene (6 bases each). The V gene's germline CDR1 is SGHDN and CDR2 FVKESK. The V and J ends lost 4 bases and 1 base respectively, with 10 bases between them. The CDR3 is made up of 14 amino acids. The CDR3 bases are TGTGCCAGCAGCCGAGGGGGACTCCAAGAGACCCAGTACTTC. Residues: CASSRGGLQETQYF.

A few counts support this clonotype. This chain uses TRBV9 with TRBJ2-3; 16 nucleotides agree with TRBD2. The germline V gene has CDR1 SGDLS and CDR2 YYNGEE. With V trimmed by 3 bases and J by 6 bases, 7 bases remained unmatched. The length of the CDR3 is 17 residues. CDR3 nucleotide sequence: TGTGCCAGCAGCGCCGGGGGACTAGCGGGAGGGGCCGATACGCAGTATTTT. Its protein product is CASSAGGLAGGADTQYF. Based on the CDR3 plus reference TRBV9 and TRBJ2-3, the full variable domain is DSGVTQTPKHLITATGQRVTLRCSPRSGDLSVYWYQQSLDQGLQFLIQYYNGEERAKGNILERFSAQQFPDLHSELNLSSLELGDSALYFCASSAGGLAGGADTQYFGPGTRLTVL.

Many counts were recorded for this clonotype. The V gene is TRBV6-4, the J gene TRBJ2-1; weak D call: TRBD1 (5 bases). Looked up from germline, CDR1 is MRHNA and CDR2 is SNTAGT. The CDR3 is made up of 13 amino acids. Trimming shortened V by 4 bases and J by 9 bases, and 13 bases separated the two germline ends. The CDR3 nucleotides read TGTGCCAGCAGTGCCCAAAGGGGCGGTGAGCAGTTCTTC. Its protein is CASSAQRGGEQFF.

This clonotype was picked up many times. Written as DNA, the CDR3 is TGTGCCTGGAGTGTACTATCCGTAGGGGCCCAGCATTTT. Protein sequence: CAWSVLSVGAQHF. The chain links TRBV30 to TRBJ1-5; a possible D gene is TRBD1 (5 bases). The CDR3 runs 13 residues. V lost 0 bases and J 11 bases, leaving 14 bases between the germline ends. In germline, CDR1 is GTSNPN, CDR2 SVGIG (reference sequence). Supplemented by reference TRBV30 and TRBJ1-5, the full variable domain reads SQTIHQWPATLVQPVGSPLSLECTVEGTSNPNLYWYRQAAGRGLQLLFYSVGIGQISSEVPQNLSASRPQDRQFILSSKKLLLSDSGFYLCAWSVLSVGAQHFGDGTRLSIL.

This clonotype was picked up a small number of times. The chain is built from TRBV4-3 and TRBJ2-3; 12 bases fit TRBD2. The germline CDR1 and CDR2 sequences are LGHNA and YSLEER. The CDR3 spans 18 residues. J was trimmed by 4 bases and V by 1 base; bases with no gene match: 9. CDR3 protein: CASSQVFASGGAADTQYF. In DNA form, the CDR3 reads TGCGCCAGCAGCCAAGTCTTCGCTAGCGGGGGGGCTGCAGATACGCAGTATTTT.

There are many counts of this clonotype. The V call is TRBV7-2, the J call TRBJ1-5; TRBD1 matches at 8 bases. CDR3 length: 16 amino acids. Per the germline V gene, CDR1 is SGHTA and CDR2 is FQGNSA. V shed 2 bases and J 7 bases; nucleotides not matched to a gene: 10. CDR3 residues: CASSLQGAMSNQPQHF. The CDR3 region has the DNA TGTGCCAGCAGCTTACAGGGGGCGATGAGTAACCAGCCCCAGCATTTT.

The chain couples TRBV3-2 to TRBJ2-7. TRBV3-2 is deemed a pseudogene. The CDR3 loop spans 13 amino acids. This CDR3 reads CASSPFARYEQYF. CDR3 sequence (DNA): TGTGCCAGCAGCCCCTTCGCTCGCTACGAGCAGTACTTC.

The rearrangement uses TRBV3-1 and TRBJ1-2; D is uncertain. This CDR3 is 11 amino acids long. V gave up 3 bases and J gave up 8 bases, with 7 bases separating them. Looked up from germline, CDR1 is LGHDT and CDR2 is YNNKEL (reference sequence). The CDR3 DNA follows: TGTGCCAGCAGCCAGACTGGCGGCTACACCTTC. Amino acids: CASSQTGGYTF.

This clonotype was counted a single time. This chain joins TRBV14 and TRBJ2-1, with 15 bases matching TRBD2. V shed 1 base and J 7 bases; nucleotides not matched to a gene: 2. This CDR3 spans 16 amino acids. CDR1 is SGHDN and CDR2 is FVKESK in the germline V gene. CDR3 in DNA: TGTGCCAGCAGCCAAGGCGGGACTAGCGGGAGGAATGAGCAGTTCTTC. The encoded protein is CASSQGGTSGRNEQFF.

This clonotype was recorded many times. V is TRBV11-2 and J is TRBJ2-1; 9 bases line up with TRBD2. CDR1 is SGHAT and CDR2 is FQNNGV in the germline V gene. Losses at the gene ends were 5 bases for V and 7 bases for J; bases not matched to a gene: 15. This CDR3 spans 17 amino acids. The DNA for the CDR3 is TGTGCCAGCAGCCGATCTTCCTTAAGACTAGCGGAAAATGAGCAGTTCTTC. Amino acid sequence: CASSRSSLRLAENEQFF.

This clonotype was picked up a small number of times. The genes are TRBV20-1 and TRBJ2-7, with D perhaps TRBD2 (5 bases). CDR3 length equals 13 residues. With 3 bases removed from V and 7 bases from J, the gap between germline ends came to 16 bases. CDR1 is DFQATT and CDR2 is SNEGSKA in the germline V gene (reference sequence). The CDR3 nucleotides read TGCAGTGCTAGGCCCAGCGGCCTACTAGAGCAGTACTTC. Encoded protein: CSARPSGLLEQYF.

The chain employs TRBV29-1 and TRBJ2-7; D may be TRBD1 or TRBD2 (5 bases each). From germline, CDR1 is SQVTM and CDR2 ANQGSEA. The CDR3 covers 12 residues. The V and J ends lost 7 bases and 2 bases respectively, with 12 bases between them. The CDR3 nucleotides are TGCAGCGCGGCGCAGGGAGCCTACGAGCAGTACTTC. It yields the protein CSAAQGAYEQYF.

The chain couples TRBV6-6 to TRBJ2-1; D possibly corresponds to TRBD2 (6 bases). V was cut by 6 bases and J by 10 bases, with 10 bases left in between. Germline values: CDR1 MNHNY, CDR2 SVGAGI (reference sequence). The CDR3 contains 11 residues. The CDR3 reads CASSGRREQFF. The CDR3, as DNA: TGTGCCAGCAGCGGGAGAAGGGAGCAGTTCTTC.

Ten or more counts support this clonotype. The rearrangement joins TRBV5-1 to TRBJ1-1; 8 nucleotides agree with TRBD1. Per the germline V gene, CDR1 is SGHRS and CDR2 is YFSETQ. V lost 4 bases and J lost 0; bases outside the gene matches: 5. The CDR3 extends over 15 amino acids. The CDR3 DNA reads TGCGCCAGCAGCGAGATGACAGGGGTGAACACTGAAGCTTTCTTT. Its protein product is CASSEMTGVNTEAFF.